The 9 T cell receptor beta chains presented below share a single source sample, sequenced in a study of STAT5B mutations in CD4+ large granular lymphocyte leukemia. Sequenced by immunoSEQ multiplex PCR; TCRdb stores in-frame clones only, minus some. Of 30,000 to 35,000 clones in the sample, 80% to 90% were seen once. Source material: CD4+ T cells from blood buffy coats. These receptors originate from a human donor in good health.

The rearrangement joins TRBV5-1 to TRBJ2-3, with a possible D match to TRBD1 (6 bases). There are 12 residues in the CDR3. The V end lost 4 bases, the J end lost 5 bases, and 8 bases lay between the germline ends. Germline V gene sequence: CDR1 SGHRS, CDR2 YFSETQ. The CDR3 DNA reads as TGCGCCAGCAGCGCACAGGGAGATACGCAGTATTTT. This codes for CASSAQGDTQYF.

The rearrangement uses TRBV7-9 and TRBJ2-5; maybe TRBD2 (6 bases). Germline CDR1 reads SEHNR; CDR2 reads FQNEAQ (reference sequence). V lost 1 base and J lost 5, with 14 bases in between. The CDR3 has 15 amino acids. CDR3 sequence reads: CASSLEAGGWETQYF. As DNA, the CDR3 is TGTGCCAGCAGCTTAGAAGCCGGGGGTTGGGAGACCCAGTACTTC.

This clone was observed a few times. V gene TRBV5-6 combines with J gene TRBJ1-2, with no clear D. The V and J ends lost 4 bases and 4 bases respectively, with 11 bases between them. CDR1 and CDR2 (germline): SGHDT, YYEEEE. The length of the CDR3 is 13 residues. Written as DNA, the CDR3 is TGTGCCAGCAGCGGTTCCAACTTCTATGGCTACACCTTC. It encodes CASSGSNFYGYTF.

The chain combines TRBV6-1 with TRBJ2-1; 10 nucleotides align to TRBD2. The CDR3 loop spans 14 amino acids. The germline gives CDR1 MNHNS, CDR2 SASEGT. Losses at the gene ends were 9 bases for V and 4 bases for J; bases not matched to a gene: 6. This chain's CDR3 is CARVTSGFYNEQFF. For the CDR3, the DNA is TGTGCCAGGGTGACTAGCGGGTTTTACAATGAGCAGTTCTTC.

The J gene is TRBJ2-7, the V gene TRBV7-9; D may be TRBD1 (5 bases). CDR3 size: 16 residues. CDR1 is SEHNR, CDR2 FQNEAQ, per germline (reference sequence). Trimming cost V 4 bases and J 4 bases, with 20 bases left between them. CDR3: CASSSLGRNFKYEQYF. CDR3 DNA: TGTGCCAGCAGCTCGCTGGGGCGAAACTTTAAATACGAGCAGTACTTC.

The CDR3 coding sequence is TGTGCCAGCAGCCCCGCGGACGGTGTCTCTGGGGCCAACGTCCTGACTTTC. It encodes CASSPADGVSGANVLTF. The rearrangement joins TRBV7-9 to TRBJ2-6; D gene unclear. The CDR3 length is 17 residues. The germline V gene encodes CDR1 SEHNR and CDR2 FQNEAQ (reference sequence). Trimming stripped 5 bases from V and 0 bases from J, with 14 bases between.

The chain carries TRBV5-4 and TRBJ2-1, with TRBD2 matching 10 bases. V dropped 3 bases and J dropped 0; count of bases not matched to a gene: 9. The CDR3 has 18 residues. In germline, CDR1 is SGHNT, CDR2 YYREEE (reference sequence). CDR3 region: CASSSSPPSGSSYNEQFF. The DNA of the CDR3 is TGTGCCAGCAGCTCCTCACCGCCTAGCGGGAGCTCCTACAATGAGCAGTTCTTC.

The chain has TRBV28 and TRBJ2-7; 12 bases align to TRBD1. The V segment lost 9 bases and the J segment 7 bases; nucleotides outside the gene matches: 10. Looked up from germline, CDR1 is MDHEN and CDR2 is SYDVKM. The CDR3 is 14 amino acids. This CDR3 reads CASNRDRGLGEQYF. CDR3 DNA: TGTGCCAGTAACCGGGACAGGGGGCTCGGGGAGCAGTACTTC. The full variable domain, its missing parts supplied by reference TRBV28 and TRBJ2-7, is DVKVTQSSRYLVKRTGEKVFLECVQDMDHENMFWYRQDPGLGLRLIYFSYDVKMKEKGDIPEGYSVSREKKERFSLILESASTNQTSMYLCASNRDRGLGEQYFGPGTRLTVT.

V is TRBV6-1 and J is TRBJ1-1; possible D gene TRBD1, 6 bases. The CDR3 covers 13 residues. V was cut by 5 bases and J by 2 bases, with 9 bases left in between. CDR1 is MNHNS, CDR2 SASEGT, per germline. CDR3 loop: CASSLTGNTEAFF. CDR3 nucleotides: TGTGCCAGCAGTTTGACAGGAAACACTGAAGCTTTCTTT.